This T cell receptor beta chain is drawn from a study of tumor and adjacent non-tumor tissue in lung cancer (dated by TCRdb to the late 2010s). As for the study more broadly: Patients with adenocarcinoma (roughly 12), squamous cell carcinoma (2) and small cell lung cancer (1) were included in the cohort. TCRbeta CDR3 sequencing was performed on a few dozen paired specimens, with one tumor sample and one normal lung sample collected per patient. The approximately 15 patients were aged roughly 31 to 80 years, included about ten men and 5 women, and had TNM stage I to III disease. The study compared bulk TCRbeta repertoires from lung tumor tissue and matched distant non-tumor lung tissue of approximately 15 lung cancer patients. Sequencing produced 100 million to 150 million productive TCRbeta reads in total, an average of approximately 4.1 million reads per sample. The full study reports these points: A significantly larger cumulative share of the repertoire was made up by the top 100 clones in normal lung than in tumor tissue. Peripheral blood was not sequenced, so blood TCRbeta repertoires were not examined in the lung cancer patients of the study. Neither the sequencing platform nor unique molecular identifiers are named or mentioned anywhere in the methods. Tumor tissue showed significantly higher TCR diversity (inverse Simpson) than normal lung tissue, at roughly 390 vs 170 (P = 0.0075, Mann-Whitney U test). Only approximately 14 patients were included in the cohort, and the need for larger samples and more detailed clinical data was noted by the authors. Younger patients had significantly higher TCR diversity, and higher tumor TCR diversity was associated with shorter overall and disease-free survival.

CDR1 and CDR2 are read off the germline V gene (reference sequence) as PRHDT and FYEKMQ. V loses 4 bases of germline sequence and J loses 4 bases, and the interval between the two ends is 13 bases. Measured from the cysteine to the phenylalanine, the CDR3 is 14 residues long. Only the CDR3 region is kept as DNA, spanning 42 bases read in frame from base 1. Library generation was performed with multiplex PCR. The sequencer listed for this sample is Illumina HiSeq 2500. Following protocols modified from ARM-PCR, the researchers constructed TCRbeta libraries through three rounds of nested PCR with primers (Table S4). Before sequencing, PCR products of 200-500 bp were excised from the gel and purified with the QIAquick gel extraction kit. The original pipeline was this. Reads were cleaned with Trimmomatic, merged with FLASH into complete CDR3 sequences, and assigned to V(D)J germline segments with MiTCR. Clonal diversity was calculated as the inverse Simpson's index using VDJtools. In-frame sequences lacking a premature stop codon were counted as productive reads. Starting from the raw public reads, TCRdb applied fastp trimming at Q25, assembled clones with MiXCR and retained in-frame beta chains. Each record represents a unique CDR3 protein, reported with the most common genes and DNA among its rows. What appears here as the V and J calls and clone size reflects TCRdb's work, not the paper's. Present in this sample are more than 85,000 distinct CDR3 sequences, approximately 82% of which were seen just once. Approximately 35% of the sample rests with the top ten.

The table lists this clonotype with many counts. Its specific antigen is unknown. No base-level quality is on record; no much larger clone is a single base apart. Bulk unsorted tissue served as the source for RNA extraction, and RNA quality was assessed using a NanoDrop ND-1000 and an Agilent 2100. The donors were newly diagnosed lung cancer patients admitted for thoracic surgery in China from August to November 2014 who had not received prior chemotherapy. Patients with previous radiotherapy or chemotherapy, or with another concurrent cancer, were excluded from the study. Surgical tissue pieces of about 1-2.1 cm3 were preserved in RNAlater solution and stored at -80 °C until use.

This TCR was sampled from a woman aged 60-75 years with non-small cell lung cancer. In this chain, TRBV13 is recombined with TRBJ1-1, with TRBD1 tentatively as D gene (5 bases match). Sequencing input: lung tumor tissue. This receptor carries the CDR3 CASSYGTSATEAFF. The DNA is TGTGCCAGCAGCTACGGGACCTCGGCCACTGAAGCTTTCTTT.